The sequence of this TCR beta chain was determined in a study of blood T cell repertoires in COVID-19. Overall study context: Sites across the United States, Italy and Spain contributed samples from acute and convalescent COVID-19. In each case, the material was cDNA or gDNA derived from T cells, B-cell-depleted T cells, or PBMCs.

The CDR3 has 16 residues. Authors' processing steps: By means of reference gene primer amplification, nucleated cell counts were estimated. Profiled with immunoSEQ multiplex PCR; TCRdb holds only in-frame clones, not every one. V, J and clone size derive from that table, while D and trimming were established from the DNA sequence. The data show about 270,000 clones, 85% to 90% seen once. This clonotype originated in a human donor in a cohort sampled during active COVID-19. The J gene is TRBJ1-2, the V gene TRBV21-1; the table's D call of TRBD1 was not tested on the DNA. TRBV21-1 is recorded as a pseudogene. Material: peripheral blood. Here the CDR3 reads CASTRQGAWWTYGYTF. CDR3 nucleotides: TGTGCCAGCACCCGACAGGGGGCTTGGTGGACGTATGGCTACACCTTC.